Listed below are T cell receptor beta chains from one sample, sequenced in a study of Graves' ophthalmopathy and Graves' hyperthyroidism. TCRdb used MiXCR to reprocess the multiplex PCR reads, holding one entry per CDR3 protein. The sample comprises some 200,000 distinct CDR3 sequences, 29% of which are singletons, and over 7.5% rests with the top ten. Sequencing used peripheral blood. These receptors all come from a man aged 45-65 years with Graves' ophthalmopathy. Each CDR3 is given with its conserved first and last residue. A D gene is named only where the DNA matches it firmly. Where a row states a size, it is once, few, many or the class of an expanded clone; other rows omit it.

j_call	v_call	clone_size	cdr3_length	d_call	cdr3_aa	cdr3_nt
TRBJ1-2	TRBV7-9	many	13	TRBD1	CASTTPGQGSYTF	TGTGCCAGCACCACACCGGGACAGGGGAGCTACACCTTC
TRBJ2-7	TRBV19	many	16	TRBD2	CASSIAALAGPYEQYF	TGTGCCAGTAGTATTGCTGCGCTAGCGGGTCCCTACGAGCAGTACTTC
TRBJ1-5	TRBV28	NA	17	NA	CASSQPPRVQSNQPQHF	TGTGCCAGCAGTCAGCCCCCGCGGGTCCAGTCGAATCAGCCCCAGCATTTT
TRBJ2-7	TRBV6-1	NA	14	NA	CASSDVDRYYEQYF	TGTGCCAGCAGTGACGTAGACAGATACTACGAGCAGTACTTC
TRBJ1-5	TRBV28	many	15	NA	CASSPTEYSNQPQHF	TGTGCCAGCAGTCCGACGGAGTATAGCAATCAGCCCCAGCATTTT
TRBJ2-7	TRBV7-2	many	15	NA	CASSPRVGRGYEQYF	TGTGCCAGCAGCCCCAGGGTGGGCAGGGGCTACGAGCAGTACTTC
TRBJ2-2	TRBV6-2/TRBV6-3	many	12	NA	CASSYVAGELFF	TGTGCCAGCAGTTATGTGGCCGGGGAGCTGTTTTTT
TRBJ2-7	TRBV6-5	many	15	NA	CASITQGRLPNEQYF	TGTGCCAGCATTACTCAGGGACGGCTCCCGAACGAGCAGTACTTC
TRBJ2-2	TRBV6-1	many	16	TRBD1	CASFRDRGGSTGELFF	TGTGCCAGCTTTAGAGACAGGGGAGGTTCCACCGGGGAGCTGTTTTTT
TRBJ1-2	TRBV4-1	many	13	NA	CASSQDRGGGYTF	TGCGCCAGCAGCCAAGATCGTGGGGGCGGCTACACCTTC
TRBJ1-1	TRBV7-9	many	13	NA	CASIPAGSTEAFF	TGTGCCAGCATCCCGGCTGGGAGCACTGAAGCTTTCTTT
TRBJ2-5	TRBV12-3/TRBV12-4	many	11	NA	CVSSGGKTQYF	TGTGTCAGCAGCGGAGGGAAGACCCAGTACTTC
TRBJ1-1	TRBV19	many	14	NA	CASSIRAMNTEAFF	TGTGCCAGTAGTATAAGAGCGATGAACACTGAAGCTTTCTTT
TRBJ2-6	TRBV6-2/TRBV6-3	NA	15	NA	CASSPLSVGANVLTF	TGTGCCAGCAGCCCCCTCTCGGTTGGGGCCAACGTCCTGACTTTC
TRBJ2-7	TRBV29-1	many	11	NA	CSVGTIYEQYF	TGCAGCGTTGGGACGATCTACGAGCAGTACTTC
TRBJ2-5	TRBV6-1	NA	12	NA	CASDRGAETQYF	TGTGCCAGCGATAGGGGGGCCGAGACCCAGTACTTC
TRBJ2-7	TRBV29-1	many	12	NA	CSVTGTWGEQYF	TGCAGCGTGACAGGGACTTGGGGCGAGCAGTACTTC
TRBJ1-5	TRBV2	many	15	TRBD1	CASRKQGDLREPQHF	TGTGCCAGCAGAAAACAGGGGGACCTAAGGGAGCCCCAGCATTTT
TRBJ2-2	TRBV11-1	many	18	TRBD2	CASSFGTSGRGSTGELFF	TGTGCCAGCAGCTTTGGGACTAGCGGGAGGGGTAGCACCGGGGAGCTGTTTTTT
TRBJ1-1	TRBV6-1	many	14	TRBD1	CASSEEGQTLVAFF	TGTGCCAGCAGTGAAGAGGGACAGACCCTAGTAGCTTTCTTT
TRBJ2-5	TRBV12-3/TRBV12-4	NA	15	TRBD1	CASSPRGPGEETQYF	TGTGCCAGCAGCCCCAGGGGGCCAGGGGAAGAGACCCAGTACTTC
TRBJ2-7	TRBV2	many	16	NA	CASIRGVGLERGEQYF	TGTGCCAGCATTAGGGGGGTGGGCTTAGAACGAGGAGAGCAGTACTTC
TRBJ2-5	TRBV20-1	NA	14	NA	CSAGLAEYQETQYF	TGCAGTGCGGGATTAGCGGAGTACCAAGAGACCCAGTACTTC
TRBJ1-6	TRBV6-5	NA	13	NA	CASNINPGGSLHF	TGTGCCAGCAACATTAACCCTGGGGGATCCCTCCACTTT
TRBJ1-5	TRBV18	many	13	NA	CASSPTVNQPQHF	TGTGCCAGCTCACCTACAGTGAACCAGCCCCAGCATTTT
TRBJ2-7	TRBV12-3/TRBV12-4	many	14	TRBD1	CASSRFGQAHEQYF	TGTGCCAGCAGCCGATTCGGACAGGCCCACGAGCAGTACTTC
TRBJ2-7	TRBV6-5	NA	17	TRBD2	CASSYSTTSGYSYEQYF	TGTGCCAGCAGTTACTCGACGACTAGCGGTTATTCCTACGAGCAGTACTTC
TRBJ1-5	TRBV20-1	many	17	TRBD1	CSALRSGTGHLNQPQHF	TGCAGTGCTTTAAGGAGTGGGACAGGGCACCTCAATCAGCCCCAGCATTTT
TRBJ1-5	TRBV4-1	many	14	NA	CASSQGIETLTQHF	TGCGCCAGCAGCCAAGGTATTGAGACATTAACCCAGCATTTT
TRBJ1-1	TRBV12-3/TRBV12-4	many	14	NA	CASSLGQTNTEAFF	TGTGCCAGCAGTTTAGGACAGACGAACACTGAAGCTTTCTTT
TRBJ1-1	TRBV7-9	many	14	NA	CASSLASVAEKLDF	TGTGCCAGCAGCTTAGCCTCCGTAGCCGAGAAGTTAGACTTT
TRBJ2-5	TRBV12-3/TRBV12-4	NA	14	NA	CASSGYRVQETQYF	TGTGCCAGCAGTGGATACAGGGTTCAAGAGACCCAGTACTTC
TRBJ1-6	TRBV6-5	NA	18	TRBD1	CASSYNFGSGQTNSPLHF	TGTGCCAGCAGTTACAATTTCGGGTCGGGACAGACAAATTCACCCCTCCACTTT
TRBJ2-7	TRBV11-1	many	18	TRBD2	CASSPTGTSGSLIYEQYF	TGTGCCAGCAGCCCAACCGGGACTAGCGGGAGCTTAATCTACGAGCAGTACTTC
TRBJ2-7	TRBV7-2	few	15	NA	CASSASGVKSYEQYF	TGTGCCAGCAGCGCCTCAGGGGTAAAATCCTACGAGCAGTACTTC
TRBJ2-2	TRBV24-1	many	14	TRBD2	CATRPSGSTGELFF	TGTGCCACCAGGCCAAGCGGGAGCACCGGGGAGCTGTTTTTT
TRBJ2-5	TRBV10-3	many	12	TRBD1	CAIGTVQETQYF	TGTGCCATCGGGACAGTCCAAGAGACCCAGTACTTC
TRBJ1-3	TRBV30	NA	16	NA	CAWSWQRDTSGNTIYF	TGTGCCTGGAGTTGGCAGCGAGACACCTCTGGAAACACCATATATTTT
TRBJ2-5	TRBV2	NA	14	NA	CASSPSGRGETQYF	TGTGCCAGCAGTCCCTCAGGGCGGGGAGAGACCCAGTACTTC
TRBJ2-7	TRBV6-4	many	14	NA	CAAQGWIGSYEQYF	TGTGCCGCGCAGGGGTGGATTGGCTCCTACGAGCAGTACTTC
TRBJ1-2	TRBV12-3/TRBV12-4	many	13	NA	CASSLTRAYGYTF	TGTGCCAGCAGCCTAACCCGGGCATATGGCTACACCTTC